The 3 T cell receptor beta chains given below trace back to one sample, sequenced in a study of blood T cell repertoires in COVID-19 (dated by TCRdb to the early 2020s). The library was prepared using the immunoSEQ multiplex PCR assay. The clones in this table, taken by TCRdb from immuneACCESS, are in-frame only. Not every clone is retained; where verified, under half of the shortfall comes from an unresolved V gene, and the cause of the rest is unknown. The sample data list about 160,000 clones, and approximately 84% of these were observed just once. The biggest ten clones account for around 7% of the sample. The sample comprised PBMCs or T cells enriched from blood (not recorded which). These receptors came from a woman in her 50s who had recovered from COVID-19.

This clone has a handful of counts. The genes are TRBV7-2 and TRBJ1-4; D is undetermined. The CDR3 extends over 14 amino acids. V lost 2 bases to trimming and J lost 5 bases, with 9 bases between them. The germline V gene encodes CDR1 SGHTA and CDR2 FQGNSA. CDR3 loop: CASSLINSNEKLFF. DNA for the CDR3: TGTGCCAGCAGCTTAATCAACAGCAATGAAAAACTGTTTTTT. The full variable domain, its missing parts supplied by reference TRBV7-2 and TRBJ1-4, is GAGVSQSPSNKVTEKGKDVELRCDPISGHTALYWYRQSLGQGLEFLIYFQGNSAPDKSGLPSDRFSAERTGGSVSTLTIQRTQQEDSAVYLCASSLINSNEKLFFGSGTQLSVL.

The genes are TRBV19 and TRBJ2-1; the match to TRBD2 covers 7 bases. The V and J ends lost 0 bases and 0 bases, in that order; junction bases with no gene match: 8. CDR1 and CDR2 (germline): LNHDA, SQIVND (reference sequence). The CDR3 runs 18 residues. CDR3 protein: CASSIDLWGGVSYNEQFF. CDR3 DNA: TGTGCCAGTAGTATAGATCTATGGGGGGGAGTCTCCTACAATGAGCAGTTCTTC.

This chain connects TRBV27 to TRBJ2-7; 7 bases align to TRBD2. The CDR3 consists of 13 residues. Germline-derived CDR1 and CDR2 are MNHEY and SMNVEV (reference sequence). The V gene end was trimmed by 5 bases and the J gene end by 3 bases; junction bases not matched to a gene: 4. CDR3 in amino acids: CASSLGGGYEQYF. The CDR3 DNA follows: TGTGCCAGCAGTCTGGGGGGGGGCTACGAGCAGTACTTC.